The 15 T cell receptor beta chains listed next were all sequenced from one sample in a study of blood T cell repertoires in COVID-19. Sequencing used immunoSEQ multiplex PCR; TCRdb keeps in-frame clones, though not all of them. The sample lists tens of thousands of clones; about 88% were seen once. Specimen: peripheral blood. These receptors were collected from a woman in her 50s with active COVID-19.

The rearrangement joins TRBV5-1 to TRBJ2-1; the match to TRBD1 covers 7 bases. Germline loops: CDR1 SGHRS, CDR2 YFSETQ. The CDR3 extends over 15 amino acids. The trim removed 0 bases at V and 3 bases at J, leaving 3 bases unmatched. The CDR3 DNA is TGCGCCAGCAGCTTGGGACAGGGATTCTACAATGAGCAGTTCTTC. Translated: CASSLGQGFYNEQFF. Complete variable domain (other parts from reference TRBV5-1 and TRBJ2-1): KAGVTQTPRYLIKTRGQQVTLSCSPISGHRSVSWYQQTPGQGLQFLFEYFSETQRNKGNFPGRFSGRQFSNSRSEMNVSTLELGDSALYLCASSLGQGFYNEQFFGPGTRLTVL.

The rearrangement uses TRBV28 and TRBJ1-2, with D hard to call. CDR3 length: 12 residues. Germline values: CDR1 MDHEN, CDR2 SYDVKM. V lost 2 bases, J lost 8 bases, and 9 bases lay in between. In DNA, the CDR3 is TGTGCCAGCAGTTTAGTTAACGGGGGCTACACCTTC. Protein: CASSLVNGGYTF.

The gene calls are TRBV5-6 and TRBJ2-7; TRBD1 aligns across 7 bases. Germline V gene sequence: CDR1 SGHDT, CDR2 YYEEEE. V gave up 4 bases and J gave up 0 bases; unmatched junction bases: 7. The CDR3 sequence is 15 residues long. Here the CDR3 reads CASSIPWDSSYEQYF. The CDR3 nucleotides are TGTGCCAGCAGCATCCCTTGGGACAGCTCCTACGAGCAGTACTTC. Full variable domain (remainder filled in from reference TRBV5-6 and TRBJ2-7): DAGVTQSPTHLIKTRGQQVTLRCSPKSGHDTVSWYQQALGQGPQFIFQYYEEEERQRGNFPDRFSGHQFPNYSSELNVNALLLGDSALYLCASSIPWDSSYEQYFGPGTRLTVT.

The chain is built from TRBV10-3 and TRBJ1-5; 7 nucleotides align to TRBD1. The CDR3 length is 13 residues. Germline values: CDR1 ENHRY, CDR2 SYGVKD. V shed 7 bases, J shed 5 bases, and the junction held 5 bases outside the gene matches. This chain's CDR3 is CAITKDRDQPQHF. The CDR3 bases are TGTGCCATCACCAAAGACAGGGATCAGCCCCAGCATTTT.

This clone was counted a few times. The V gene is TRBV7-8, the J gene TRBJ2-7, with 9 bases identical to TRBD1. The CDR3 loop spans 15 amino acids. V lost 3 bases, J lost 1 base, and 4 bases stayed unmatched. CDR1 SGHVS and CDR2 FQNEAQ come from the germline V gene. The CDR3 spells CASSLGTGSSYEQYF. The CDR3 DNA is TGTGCCAGCAGCTTGGGGACAGGGAGTTCCTACGAGCAGTACTTC.

The rearrangement links TRBV25-1 to TRBJ2-6; 8 nucleotides match TRBD1. Per germline, CDR1 MGHDK and CDR2 SYGVNS. V lost 6 bases, J lost 1 base, and 2 bases stayed unmatched. CDR3 length: 15 residues. The CDR3 nucleotides are TGTGCCAGCAGGACAGGGGAGTCTGGGGCCAACGTCCTGACTTTC. The encoded protein is CASRTGESGANVLTF. Full variable domain (remainder filled in from reference TRBV25-1 and TRBJ2-6): EADIYQTPRYLVIGTGKKITLECSQTMGHDKMYWYQQDPGMELHLIHYSYGVNSTEKGDLSSESTVSRIRTEHFPLTLESARPSHTSQYLCASRTGESGANVLTFGAGSRLTVL.

The chain couples TRBV29-1 to TRBJ2-2; 8 bases are a match to TRBD1. CDR1 is SQVTM, CDR2 ANQGSEA, per germline. The CDR3 has 15 residues. J lost 1 base, V lost 5 bases, and 6 bases had no gene match. The CDR3 DNA is TGCAGCGTTCGAGTTGGGACAGGGAACACCGGGGAGCTGTTTTTT. Amino acid sequence: CSVRVGTGNTGELFF.

About this clone itself: Compared with germline, one end of the junction differs, possibly owing to a read error. CDR3 nucleotide sequence: TGTGCCAGCGGAGGGGGACTAGCGGCCACATATACGCAGTATTTT. Translated, it gives CASGGGLAATYTQYF. The J gene is TRBJ2-3, the V gene TRBV11-2, with TRBD2 identical over 11 bases. CDR1 and CDR2 from the germline V gene are SGHAT and FQNNGV. The CDR3 length is 15 residues.

V is TRBV15 and J is TRBJ2-2; 12 nucleotides match TRBD2. With 0 bases clipped from V and 2 bases from J, the junction kept 1 base outside the gene matches. There are 17 residues in the CDR3. CDR1 LNHNV and CDR2 YYDKDF come from the germline V gene (reference sequence). The CDR3, as DNA: TGTGCCACCAGCAGAGACGGACTAGCGGGAAACACCGGGGAGCTGTTTTTT. Amino acid sequence: CATSRDGLAGNTGELFF. Variable domain in full (rest from reference TRBV15 and TRBJ2-2): DAMVIQNPRYQVTQFGKPVTLSCSQTLNHNVMYWYQQKSSQAPKLLFHYYDKDFNNEADTPDNFQSRRPNTSFCFLDIRSPGLGDTAMYLCATSRDGLAGNTGELFFGEGSRLTVL.

This sequence joins TRBV12-3 or TRBV12-4 and TRBJ2-7; tentative D call: TRBD1 (5 bases). The CDR3 has 13 residues. V lost 3 bases and J lost 6, with 12 bases in between. CDR3 residues: CASSLAQGGEQYF. The CDR3 nucleotides read TGTGCCAGCAGTTTGGCTCAGGGCGGCGAGCAGTACTTC.

The gene calls are TRBV11-2 and TRBJ1-1, with no clear D. From germline, CDR1 is SGHAT and CDR2 FQNNGV. The CDR3 spans 15 residues. V lost 5 bases to trimming and J lost 0 bases, with 13 bases between them. CDR3 region: CASSPTTTMNTEAFF. The CDR3 nucleotides are TGTGCCAGCAGCCCTACGACAACGATGAACACTGAAGCTTTCTTT.

The chain carries TRBV5-1 and TRBJ2-6; D ambiguous. The germline V gene has CDR1 SGHRS and CDR2 YFSETQ. With 9 bases removed from V and 2 bases from J, the gap between germline ends came to 9 bases. CDR3 length equals 13 residues. CDR3 sequence (DNA): TGCGCCACCATAGAACCTGGGGCCAACGTCCTGACTTTC. Its protein product is CATIEPGANVLTF.

This sequence joins TRBV18 and TRBJ2-5; 8 bases align to TRBD2. Germline assignment: CDR1 KGHSH and CDR2 LQKENI. This CDR3 region has 20 residues. Losses at the gene ends were 3 bases for V and 4 bases for J; bases not matched to a gene: 22. The CDR3 sequence is CASSPGPLLADYPMGETQYF. In DNA, the CDR3 is TGTGCCAGCTCACCGGGACCCTTACTAGCGGATTACCCAATGGGAGAGACCCAGTACTTC.

The chain combines TRBV9 with TRBJ2-1; D is perhaps TRBD2 (6 bases). The V end was cut by 3 bases, the J end by 1 base, with 11 bases between. Germline CDR1 SGDLS, CDR2 YYNGEE. The CDR3 consists of 15 residues. The CDR3 DNA follows: TGTGCCAGCAGCGAGGGGACTCGGTCCTACAATGAGCAGTTCTTC. Protein: CASSEGTRSYNEQFF.

Here the CDR3 reads CASSHRTGQGNTEAFF. In DNA form, the CDR3 reads TGCGCCAGCAGCCACCGGACAGGGCAGGGGAACACTGAAGCTTTCTTT. The rearrangement joins TRBV4-1 to TRBJ1-1; 8 bases are a match to TRBD1. Germline-derived CDR1 and CDR2 are MGHRA and YSYEKL. CDR3 length: 16 amino acids. With 3 bases clipped from V and 1 base from J, the junction kept 7 bases outside the gene matches.